One and the same sample provided the 12 T cell receptor beta chains below, sequenced in a study of OX40 agonist ivuxolimab in advanced cancers. The repertoire was sequenced with immunoSEQ multiplex PCR; TCRdb's copy has only in-frame clones and lacks some. The table includes about 11,000 clones, approximately 86% detected once. This sample comprised CD4+ or CD8+ T cells sorted from blood, obtained in a trial of the OX40 agonist ivuxolimab. These receptors all come from an adult with an advanced solid tumor such as melanoma, head and neck, liver or kidney cancer.

The V call is TRBV28, the J call TRBJ2-1; D is unclear. CDR3 length: 14 amino acids. Germline CDR1 MDHEN, CDR2 SYDVKM. Trimming shortened V by 2 bases and J by 7 bases, and 12 bases separated the two germline ends. CDR3 bases: TGTGCCAGCAGTTTAATGTCGATAGGGAATGAGCAGTTCTTC. This encodes CASSLMSIGNEQFF.

The chain carries TRBV10-1 and TRBJ2-5; 10 bases match TRBD2. The J call could be wrong; TRBJ2-7 is a better fit for the DNA end. The germline CDR1 and CDR2 sequences are WNHNN and SYGVQD (reference sequence). This CDR3 has 16 residues. For the CDR3, the DNA is TGCGCCAGCAGCCTGACTAGCGGGTCCTCTACCTACGAGCAGTACTTC. It yields the protein CASSLTSGSSTYEQYF.

The V and J genes are TRBV6-9 and TRBJ2-7; TRBD2 matches 8 bases. This CDR3 is built from 14 residues. Germline loops: CDR1 MNHGY, CDR2 SVAAGI. J lost 2 bases, V lost 4 bases, and 4 bases had no gene match. The CDR3 DNA is TGTGCCAGCAGTTCCTTTAGCGGGGCCTACGAGCAGTACTTC. Amino acids: CASSSFSGAYEQYF.

The CDR3 region has the DNA TGTGCCAGCAGTTCACAGGGCTGGGAAACTTACGAGCAGTACTTC. Translation gives CASSSQGWETYEQYF. This chain links TRBV6-6 with TRBJ2-7; TRBD1 is a possible D gene (6 bases). V lost 4 bases and J lost 4, with 17 bases in between. The CDR3 length is 15 residues. Per germline, CDR1 MNHNY and CDR2 SVGAGI (reference sequence).

CDR3 sequence (DNA): TGTGCCAGCAGCTTGGCGTCTAGCGGGAGCAATGAGCAGTTCTTC. Translation gives CASSLASSGSNEQFF. The J gene is TRBJ2-1, the V gene TRBV5-5; 10 nucleotides line up with TRBD2. V was clipped by 0 bases and J by 6 bases; unmatched bases: 3. Germline V gives CDR1 SGHKS, CDR2 YYEKEE (reference sequence). The CDR3 is 15 residues long.

J is TRBJ2-4 and V is TRBV5-6; D is undetermined. Germline loops: CDR1 SGHDT, CDR2 YYEEEE. This CDR3 contains 11 residues. V dropped 2 bases and J dropped 7 bases, with 4 bases sitting between them. The CDR3 spells CASSFPNIQYF. As DNA, the CDR3 is TGTGCCAGCAGCTTTCCCAACATTCAGTACTTC. Full variable domain (outside the CDR3, taken from reference TRBV5-6 and TRBJ2-4): DAGVTQSPTHLIKTRGQQVTLRCSPKSGHDTVSWYQQALGQGPQFIFQYYEEEERQRGNFPDRFSGHQFPNYSSELNVNALLLGDSALYLCASSFPNIQYFGAGTRLSVL.

The chain carries TRBV27 and TRBJ2-7; no definite D call. CDR1 is MNHEY and CDR2 is SMNVEV in the germline V gene (reference sequence). V shed 3 bases and J shed 0 bases, with 6 bases lying between them. The CDR3 runs to 13 residues. The CDR3 coding sequence is TGTGCCAGCAGTTTTCGCGGCTCCTACGAGCAGTACTTC. Its protein is CASSFRGSYEQYF.

The V and J genes are TRBV6-1 and TRBJ1-1; possibly TRBD1 for D (5 bases). V was cut by 1 base and J by 4 bases, with 13 bases left in between. The germline V gene has CDR1 MNHNS and CDR2 SASEGT. The CDR3 totals 15 residues. The DNA of the CDR3 is TGTGCCAGCAGTGAAGGTGTCGGGGGAACCACTGAAGCTTTCTTT. Protein sequence: CASSEGVGGTTEAFF.

This chain connects TRBV29-1 to TRBJ1-1; possible D gene TRBD1, 5 bases. Germline loops: CDR1 SQVTM, CDR2 ANQGSEA. The CDR3 loop spans 14 amino acids. V shed 0 bases and J shed 2 bases, with 10 bases lying between them. As DNA, the CDR3 is TGCAGCGTTGAAGACGGGACGGGAAACACTGAAGCTTTCTTT. Protein sequence: CSVEDGTGNTEAFF.

The rearrangement links TRBV19 to TRBJ1-1, with D perhaps TRBD1 (5 bases). The CDR3 has 12 amino acids. V shed 1 base and J shed 8 bases, with 8 bases lying between them. CDR1 LNHDA and CDR2 SQIVND come from the germline V gene (reference sequence). In nucleotides, the CDR3 is TGTGCCAGTAGTATAGGGAGGGGAGAAGCTTTCTTT. Translation gives CASSIGRGEAFF.

The chain employs TRBV6-4 and TRBJ2-1; D unclear. The CDR3 sequence is 13 residues long. With 0 bases removed from V and 10 bases from J, the gap between germline ends came to 10 bases. CDR1 MRHNA and CDR2 SNTAGT come from the germline V gene. The CDR3 reads CASSDSGNYEQFF. DNA for the CDR3: TGTGCCAGCAGTGACTCGGGCAACTACGAGCAGTTCTTC.

V is TRBV27 and J is TRBJ2-5; no firm D call. The J call may be in error: the DNA end matches TRBJ2-7 better. Germline V gene data show CDR1 as MNHEY and CDR2 as SMNVEV (reference sequence). The CDR3 has 14 amino acids. The CDR3 DNA is TGTGCCAGCAGTTTTAACTACTTAACCTACGAGCAGTACTTC. This codes for CASSFNYLTYEQYF.